This T cell receptor beta chain was sequenced during a study of blood T cell repertoires in COVID-19. The CDR3 sequence is 13 residues long. The V and J ends lost 7 bases and 8 bases respectively, with 12 bases between them. Germline-derived CDR1 and CDR2 are LNHDA and SQIVND (reference sequence). Original analysis: Counts of nucleated cells, estimated from reference gene primer amplification, were obtained. The protocol was immunoSEQ multiplex PCR, while the TCRdb copy is restricted to in-frame clones and leaves out a portion. V, J and clone size are those of that table, while D and trimming were read from the DNA. The repertoire includes 200,000 to 300,000 clones, 84% of them detected once, and around 2.4% sits in the top ten. The table lists this clone with a few counts.

The receptor was derived from a man between 35 and 55 years old who had recovered from COVID-19. The chain couples TRBV19 to TRBJ1-6, with D perhaps matching TRBD1 (5 bases). The sequencing input was peripheral blood. This CDR3 reads CASTLNRHSPLHF. The CDR3 DNA reads TGTGCCAGTACCCTAAACAGGCATTCACCCCTCCACTTT. The entire variable domain, with the rest obtained from reference TRBV19 and TRBJ1-6, is as follows: DGGITQSPKYLFRKEGQNVTLSCEQNLNHDAMYWYRQDPGQGLRLIYYSQIVNDFQKGDIAEGYSVSREKKESFPLTVTSAQKNPTAFYLCASTLNRHSPLHFGNGTRLTVT.